Listed here are 24 T cell receptor beta chains from one sample, sequenced in a study of T cell responses to AZD1222 COVID-19 vaccine. Sequencing was performed with immunoSEQ multiplex PCR; in TCRdb, only in-frame clones are kept and a portion is missing. Of 90,000 to 120,000 clones in the sample, approximately 91% are singletons; the top ten hold around 20%. The source was peripheral blood, collected on day 0 of AZD1222 vaccination. The receptors come from an adult in good health.

The gene calls are TRBV6-1 and TRBJ2-7, with 9 bases matching TRBD1. With V trimmed by 1 base and J by 2 bases, 3 bases remained unmatched. CDR1 and CDR2 (germline): MNHNS, SASEGT. The CDR3 is made up of 15 amino acids. In DNA, the CDR3 is TGTGCCAGCAGTGAAGTGGGACAGGGTCCCTACGAGCAGTACTTC. Its protein is CASSEVGQGPYEQYF.

The chain employs TRBV9 and TRBJ2-1, with D possibly being TRBD1 (6 bases). Trimming took off 0 bases at V and 4 bases at J, with 11 bases between the two ends. This CDR3 contains 15 residues. Germline loops: CDR1 SGDLS, CDR2 YYNGEE. The CDR3 here is CASSVAPGTYNEQFF. CDR3 nucleotide sequence: TGTGCCAGCAGCGTAGCCCCGGGGACATACAATGAGCAGTTCTTC.

The chain couples TRBV18 to TRBJ2-3; TRBD2 matches 8 bases. This CDR3 is built from 16 residues. Germline trimming cut 3 bases from V and 2 bases from J; bases unmatched to any gene: 7. Germline assignment: CDR1 KGHSH and CDR2 LQKENI. The CDR3 DNA reads TGTGCCAGCTCACCGGGGACTAGTGGGGTCACAGATACGCAGTATTTT. Protein product: CASSPGTSGVTDTQYF.

This clone was seen a handful of times. V usage is TRBV19 and J usage is TRBJ1-3; D not certain. Germline CDR1 and CDR2: LNHDA and SQIVND (reference sequence). CDR3 size: 14 residues. Trimming shortened V by 3 bases and J by 2 bases, and 8 bases separated the two germline ends. The CDR3 reads CASSIVVAGNTIYF. CDR3 bases: TGTGCCAGTAGTATTGTCGTGGCTGGAAACACCATATATTTT.

This clone was counted once. The chain combines TRBV27 with TRBJ2-1; D uncertain. This CDR3 spans 12 amino acids. Germline V gene lookup returns CDR1 MNHEY and CDR2 SMNVEV (reference sequence). V was shortened by 3 bases and J by 0 bases, with 0 bases between the two germline ends. This CDR3 is CASSFSYNEQFF. The CDR3 coding sequence is TGTGCCAGCAGTTTCTCCTACAATGAGCAGTTCTTC.

The chain carries TRBV5-1 and TRBJ1-3; 9 positions match TRBD1. V shed 3 bases and J 2 bases; nucleotides not matched to a gene: 0. This CDR3 has 14 residues. Looked up from germline, CDR1 is SGHRS and CDR2 is YFSETQ. Here the CDR3 reads CASSWTGAGNTIYF. The DNA of the CDR3 is TGCGCCAGCAGCTGGACAGGGGCTGGAAACACCATATATTTT.

The chain carries TRBV18 and TRBJ2-7; 7 bases fit TRBD1. Germline lookup yields CDR1 KGHSH and CDR2 LQKENI. Losses at the gene ends were 3 bases for V and 0 bases for J; bases not matched to a gene: 5. The CDR3 sequence is 15 residues long. This CDR3 reads CASSPGTALSYEQYF. CDR3 nucleotide sequence: TGTGCCAGCTCACCGGGGACAGCCCTCTCCTACGAGCAGTACTTC.

About this clone: A read error is possible here, since a much larger clone lies one base away. This chain connects TRBV6-1 to TRBJ1-2; 10 nucleotides align to TRBD1. CDR1 is MNHNS, CDR2 SASEGT, per germline. This CDR3 has 16 residues. The DNA for the CDR3 is TGTGCCACCAGTGAAACCCCCGGGACAGGGGTGAATGGCTACACCTTC. Its protein product is CATSETPGTGVNGYTF.

V usage is TRBV7-8 and J usage is TRBJ2-7, with TRBD1 matching 12 bases. With 8 bases clipped from V and 2 bases from J, the junction kept 4 bases outside the gene matches. The germline V gene encodes CDR1 SGHVS and CDR2 FQNEAQ. This CDR3 spans 14 amino acids. The DNA for the CDR3 is TGTGCCAGCCTCAGGGACAGGGGGCCCTACGAGCAGTACTTC. Its protein is CASLRDRGPYEQYF.

The rearrangement uses TRBV9 and TRBJ1-2; the D gene is possibly TRBD1 (5 bases). Germline loops: CDR1 SGDLS, CDR2 YYNGEE. This CDR3 contains 14 residues. Trimming removed 0 bases from V and 7 bases from J, with 13 bases in between. The CDR3 is CASSVASGVRGYTF. The CDR3 bases are TGTGCCAGCAGCGTAGCTTCGGGGGTACGTGGCTACACCTTC.

This clone was detected only once. The chain uses TRBV3-1 (or the pseudogene TRBV3-2) and TRBJ2-7; TRBD1 might be the D (5 bases). V lost 1 base, J lost 2 bases, and 12 bases lay in between. The CDR3 consists of 15 residues. In germline, CDR1 is LGHDT, CDR2 YNNKEL (reference sequence). The CDR3, as DNA: TGTGCCAGCAGCCAAGTTCCCCAGGGTCCCTACGAGCAGTACTTC. It translates to CASSQVPQGPYEQYF.

Comment on this clone: Without the conserved terminal phenylalanine or tryptophan, this CDR3 likely stems from a read error. The genes are TRBV11-2 and TRBJ1-6; no reliable D call. The germline gives CDR1 SGHAT, CDR2 FQNNGV. The CDR3 loop spans 15 amino acids. The V end was cut by 3 bases, the J end by 4 bases, with 10 bases between. CDR3 loop: CASSLDGLYNSPLHL. In nucleotides, the CDR3 is TGTGCCAGCAGCTTGGACGGACTGTATAATTCACCCCTCCACCTT.

This clone was detected only once. The J gene is TRBJ1-1, the V gene TRBV2; a possible D gene is TRBD1 (6 bases). Germline V gene lookup returns CDR1 SNHLY and CDR2 FYNNEI. This CDR3 has 13 amino acids. Trimming left V 4 bases short and J 6 bases short, with 12 bases between. The CDR3 DNA sequence: TGTGCCAGCAGTGGTAGGGGGAAGGCTGAAGCTTTCTTT. Protein sequence: CASSGRGKAEAFF.

The chain carries TRBV14 and TRBJ1-1, with D uncertain. The CDR3 totals 17 residues. Trimming pared 1 base from V and 1 base from J, leaving 16 bases between. Per germline, CDR1 SGHDN and CDR2 FVKESK. CDR3 bases: TGTGCCAGCAGCCAAGCCGGCCGGCCACCAGGGAACACTGAAGCTTTCTTT. This encodes CASSQAGRPPGNTEAFF.

This chain links TRBV7-2 with TRBJ2-5; TRBD2 matches 7 bases. The CDR3 has 15 amino acids. The junction had 5 bases not matched to a gene; V was cut back by 1 base and J by 3 bases. Per germline, CDR1 SGHTA and CDR2 FQGNSA. The CDR3 coding sequence is TGTGCCAGCAGCTTAGGGGGGGGGAGGAAAGAGACCCAGTACTTC. Encoded protein: CASSLGGGRKETQYF.

This clone was counted once. This chain connects TRBV7-3 to TRBJ2-7, with TRBD2 identical over 7 bases. The germline CDR1 and CDR2 sequences are SGHTA and FQGTGA. V trimming: 5 bases; J trimming: 5 bases; junction bases outside the gene matches: 6. The CDR3 runs 13 residues. Here the CDR3 DNA reads TGTGCCAGCAGCGCGGGGGTGGGCAACGAGCAGTACTTC. Protein: CASSAGVGNEQYF.

This clone has only one observation. V is TRBV5-4 and J is TRBJ2-7; 7 nucleotides align to TRBD2. The germline gives CDR1 SGHNT, CDR2 YYREEE (reference sequence). The CDR3 loop spans 13 amino acids. The V segment lost 5 bases and the J segment 4 bases; nucleotides outside the gene matches: 6. The CDR3 DNA is TGTGCCAGCAGTCCCGGGACTACTTACGAGCAGTACTTC. It yields the protein CASSPGTTYEQYF.

This chain joins TRBV13 and TRBJ2-1, with 7 positions matching TRBD1. The CDR3 spans 17 residues. J was trimmed by 3 bases and V by 5 bases; bases with no gene match: 13. Germline assignment: CDR1 PRHDT and CDR2 FYEKMQ (reference sequence). The CDR3 DNA follows: TGTGCCAGCAGCCCAACAGGGGTCCTGAATAACTACAATGAGCAGTTCTTC. This sequence encodes CASSPTGVLNNYNEQFF.

This chain links TRBV27 with TRBJ1-2; tentatively, D is TRBD1 (6 bases). Between the trimmed V and J ends, which lost 3 bases and 8 bases, there was a span of 19 bases. This CDR3 is 15 amino acids long. Germline-derived CDR1 and CDR2 are MNHEY and SMNVEV (reference sequence). CDR3 DNA: TGTGCCAGCAGTTTTAGTTATGGACAGCTGGGAGGCTACACCTTC. It translates to CASSFSYGQLGGYTF.

The rearrangement joins TRBV5-4 to TRBJ2-5; no definite D call. The V and J ends lost 0 bases and 7 bases respectively, with 7 bases between them. CDR1 is SGHNT and CDR2 is YYREEE in the germline V gene (reference sequence). The CDR3 spans 12 residues. CDR3 nucleotides: TGTGCCAGCAGCTTGGCCATCGGGACCCAGTACTTC. Residues: CASSLAIGTQYF.

This chain links TRBV6-5 with TRBJ2-7, with 10 bases matching TRBD1. Trimming cost V 6 bases and J 2 bases; bases outside gene matches: 7. This CDR3 has 15 amino acids. Germline V gives CDR1 MNHEY, CDR2 SVGAGI. CDR3 nucleotides: TGTGCCAGCAGATTATCCGGGACAGGGGCCTACGAGCAGTACTTC. Protein product: CASRLSGTGAYEQYF.

The V and J genes are TRBV27 and TRBJ1-2; D perhaps matches TRBD1 (6 bases). Per germline, CDR1 MNHEY and CDR2 SMNVEV (reference sequence). This CDR3 comprises 15 residues. V was clipped by 2 bases and J by 4 bases, with 14 bases between them. CDR3 in amino acids: CASSLSPQGSYGYTF. The CDR3 region has the DNA TGTGCCAGCAGTTTAAGTCCCCAGGGGAGCTATGGCTACACCTTC.

The V call is TRBV18, the J call TRBJ1-2; tentative D call: TRBD1 (5 bases). CDR3 size: 14 residues. CDR1 is KGHSH, CDR2 LQKENI, per germline. V lost 0 bases to trimming and J lost 8 bases, with 13 bases between them. CDR3 sequence: CASSPPQGLGGYTF. In DNA, the CDR3 is TGTGCCAGCTCACCACCGCAGGGCTTGGGAGGCTACACCTTC.

The chain combines TRBV13 with TRBJ2-7; the D call may be TRBD1 or TRBD2 (5 bases each). The CDR3 is made up of 14 amino acids. The germline CDR1 and CDR2 sequences are PRHDT and FYEKMQ (reference sequence). The V end lost 0 bases, the J end lost 4 bases, and 10 bases lay between the germline ends. CDR3 coding DNA: TGTGCCAGCAGCTTAGGAGGGGACCCGTACGAGCAGTACTTC. As protein: CASSLGGDPYEQYF.